The rows below give T cell receptor beta chains drawn from one sample of a study of blood T cell repertoires in COVID-19. Sequenced by immunoSEQ multiplex PCR; TCRdb stores in-frame clones only, minus some. The repertoire holds around 140,000 clones, with around 90% as singletons. Sequencing was done on a sample of peripheral blood. The receptors stem from a woman aged 60-70 years with acute or convalescent COVID-19. Each CDR3 is given with its conserved first and last residue. The D gene is left open where the match is weak. Clone size, where shown, is once, few, many, or a class for clones that have expanded.

CDR3aa	CDR3nt	d_gene	abundance	v_gene	j_gene
CASSDTLGPRGGTSEETQYF	TGTGCCAGCAGTGACACCCTCGGGCCTCGGGGAGGGACTAGCGAAGAGACCCAGTACTTC	TRBD2	-	TRBV6-4	TRBJ2-5
CASTYGRNTEAFF	TGTGCCAGTACATATGGGAGGAACACTGAAGCTTTCTTT	-	-	TRBV19	TRBJ1-1
CASSPRQVAEAFF	TGTGCCAGCAGCCCCCGCCAGGTTGCTGAAGCTTTCTTT	-	-	TRBV9	TRBJ1-1
CASSWDISPSEQYF	TGTGCCAGCAGCTGGGACATTTCACCCTCCGAGCAGTACTTC	-	-	TRBV11-2	TRBJ2-7
CASTPRGGNQPQHF	TGTGCCAGCACACCCAGGGGTGGCAATCAGCCCCAGCATTTT	-	-	TRBV6-5	TRBJ1-5
CASTQGQPNYGYTF	TGTGCCAGCACACAGGGTCAACCCAACTATGGCTACACCTTC	-	-	TRBV2	TRBJ1-2
CASSSTGYEQYF	TGCGCCAGCAGCTCGACAGGGTACGAGCAGTACTTC	TRBD1	-	TRBV5-1	TRBJ2-7
CAITSGQGNTEAFF	TGTGCCATCACCTCGGGACAGGGGAACACTGAAGCTTTCTTT	TRBD1	-	TRBV10-3	TRBJ1-1
CSVAQGEAADTQYF	TGCAGCGTTGCCCAGGGGGAGGCTGCGGATACGCAGTATTTT	-	once	TRBV29-1	TRBJ2-3
CASSPFEEQTYEQYF	TGTGCCAGCTCACCTTTTGAAGAACAAACCTACGAGCAGTACTTC	-	-	TRBV18	TRBJ2-7
CASSQGFGQGVDTQYF	TGTGCCAGCAGCCAAGGTTTCGGACAGGGTGTAGATACGCAGTATTTT	TRBD1	-	TRBV5-4	TRBJ2-3
CAWGRGGAEAFF	TGTGCCTGGGGGCGGGGGGGAGCTGAAGCTTTCTTT	-	once	TRBV30	TRBJ1-1
CASSQEDRNTIYF	TGTGCCAGCAGCCAAGAGGACAGAAACACCATATATTTT	-	-	TRBV4-2	TRBJ1-3
CASSPGDRGLYGYTF	TGTGCCAGCTCACCGGGAGACAGGGGTTTATATGGCTACACCTTC	TRBD1	-	TRBV18	TRBJ1-2
CASSLKGGSGTDTQYF	TGTGCCAGCAGTCTGAAGGGGGGGTCCGGCACAGATACGCAGTATTTT	-	few	TRBV25-1	TRBJ2-3
CASSQTSGEHNEQFF	TGTGCCAGCAGCCAGACTAGCGGGGAGCACAATGAGCAGTTCTTC	TRBD2	-	TRBV3-1/TRBV3-2	TRBJ2-1
CASSLEPAAQHF	TGTGCCAGCAGCTTAGAGCCGGCGGCCCAGCATTTT	-	-	TRBV7-2	TRBJ1-5
CASSQGLARGGETQYF	TGTGCCAGCAGCCAAGGACTAGCCAGGGGCGGAGAGACCCAGTACTTC	-	few	TRBV3-1/TRBV3-2	TRBJ2-5
CAWTGLAVQGGTQYF	TGTGCCTGGACCGGACTAGCGGTCCAGGGAGGGACCCAGTACTTC	TRBD2	-	TRBV30	TRBJ2-5
CASSGGEGLTDTQYF	TGTGCCAGCAGTGGAGGGGAGGGCTTGACAGATACGCAGTATTTT	TRBD2	-	TRBV28	TRBJ2-3
CASSTTTGEEQFF	TGTGCCAGCAGCACCACTACAGGGGAAGAGCAGTTCTTC	TRBD1	-	TRBV7-3	TRBJ2-1
CASSYSETGPNTGELFF	TGTGCCAGCAGTTACTCAGAGACAGGGCCGAACACCGGGGAGCTGTTTTTT	TRBD1	few	TRBV6-2/TRBV6-3	TRBJ2-2
CASSLIDRGNTEAFF	TGTGCCAGCAGCCTAATCGACAGGGGGAACACTGAAGCTTTCTTT	TRBD1	few	TRBV5-6	TRBJ1-1
CASSSRDRDTEAFF	TGTGCCAGCAGCAGCCGGGACAGGGACACTGAAGCTTTCTTT	TRBD1	-	TRBV3-1/TRBV3-2	TRBJ1-1
CAISEGSATNEKLFF	TGTGCCATCAGTGAGGGCAGCGCAACTAATGAAAAACTGTTTTTT	-	-	TRBV10-3	TRBJ1-4
CASSKGQTGTSPLHF	TGTGCCAGCAGCAAGGGACAGACAGGGACTTCACCCCTCCACTTT	TRBD1	-	TRBV5-4	TRBJ1-6
CASSEEGREAFF	TGTGCCAGCAGTGAAGAGGGGCGTGAAGCTTTCTTT	-	-	TRBV6-1	TRBJ1-1
CASSVGGGNQPQHF	TGTGCCAGCAGCGTAGGAGGAGGTAATCAGCCCCAGCATTTT	-	-	TRBV9	TRBJ1-5
CASSVVHTSGYTF	TGTGCCAGCAGCGTAGTGCATACGAGCGGCTACACCTTC	-	-	TRBV9	TRBJ1-2
CASSLQETQYF	TGTGCCAGCAGCCTCCAAGAGACCCAGTACTTC	-	once	TRBV7-3	TRBJ2-5
CASSPLVLSDSYGYTF	TGCGCCAGCAGCCCACTTGTGTTATCAGACTCCTATGGCTACACCTTC	-	-	TRBV4-3	TRBJ1-2
CASSLGKGQGGYSPLHF	TGTGCCAGCAGCTTAGGGAAAGGACAGGGTGGGTATTCACCCCTCCACTTT	TRBD1	-	TRBV7-9	TRBJ1-6
CASSRDRGTYEQYF	TGTGCCAGCAGCCGGGACAGGGGGACCTACGAGCAGTACTTC	TRBD1	-	TRBV5-6	TRBJ2-7
CASSIEGTGTFSNQPQHF	TGTGCCAGTAGTATAGAGGGGACAGGGACTTTTAGCAATCAGCCCCAGCATTTT	TRBD1	once	TRBV19	TRBJ1-5
CASSQEVSRGSSYNEQFF	TGCGCCAGCAGCCAAGAAGTGTCGCGGGGAAGCTCCTACAATGAGCAGTTCTTC	-	once	TRBV4-3	TRBJ2-1
CASSQESHRVNTEAFF	TGCGCCAGCAGCCAAGAGAGCCACAGAGTGAACACTGAAGCTTTCTTT	-	-	TRBV4-3	TRBJ1-1
CASSIGREGTEAFF	TGCGCCAGCAGCATCGGACGGGAGGGCACTGAAGCTTTCTTT	-	-	TRBV5-1	TRBJ1-1
CASRVDGGSNYGYTF	TGCGCCAGCAGGGTGGATGGCGGATCTAACTATGGCTACACCTTC	-	-	TRBV5-1	TRBJ1-2
CASSNRRGNTDTQYF	TGTGCCAGCAGCAACCGTAGGGGGAACACAGATACGCAGTATTTT	-	once	TRBV11-2	TRBJ2-3
CASSLSRNTEAFF	TGTGCCAGCAGCTTATCCCGTAACACTGAAGCTTTCTTT	-	-	TRBV7-2	TRBJ1-1
CASSSGQGATNEKLFF	TGTGCCAGCAGCTCTGGACAGGGGGCAACTAATGAAAAACTGTTTTTT	TRBD1	-	TRBV7-9	TRBJ1-4
CASNPILRGGTGELFF	TGTGCCAGTAACCCAATTCTCAGGGGTGGGACCGGGGAGCTGTTTTTT	-	-	TRBV19	TRBJ2-2
CATSRLGDFYGYTF	TGTGCCACCAGCAGACTAGGGGATTTCTATGGCTACACCTTC	-	-	TRBV15	TRBJ1-2
CASSVGQLAGAPTQYF	TGTGCCAGCAGCGTAGGACAACTAGCGGGTGCGCCTACGCAGTATTTT	TRBD2	-	TRBV9	TRBJ2-3
CASSLTGNTEAFF	TGTGCCAGCAGCTTGACAGGAAACACTGAAGCTTTCTTT	-	-	TRBV5-5	TRBJ1-1
CASSLRVNAGSYNSPLHF	TGTGCCAGCAGCTTGCGAGTCAACGCAGGCTCCTATAATTCACCCCTCCACTTT	-	-	TRBV5-4	TRBJ1-6
CASSHGIHEQYF	TGTGCCAGCAGCCACGGGATCCACGAGCAGTACTTC	-	-	TRBV6-6	TRBJ2-7